The present entry profiles one T cell receptor beta chain with its context. This entry belongs to a study of blood T cell repertoires in COVID-19. Authors' data handling: Reference gene primer amplification gave estimated nucleated cell counts. This table comes from immunoSEQ multiplex PCR, and its TCRdb copy is limited to in-frame clones, with some not included. V and J calls and clone size are given by that table; D and trimming were obtained from the DNA. The sample records hundreds of thousands of clones, around 90% being singletons. Germline-derived CDR1 and CDR2 are MNHEY and SVGAGI. CDR3 size: 14 residues. V lost 6 bases and J lost 6; bases outside the gene matches: 11. Each participant's cohort was designated according to participant-reported clinical history.

The clonotype comes from a woman between 18 and 29 years old who had recovered from COVID-19. This rearrangement joins TRBV6-5 to TRBJ2-7; 7 bases align to TRBD2. The sequenced sample consisted of PBMCs or T cells enriched from blood (not recorded which). The CDR3 is CASSPSGILIEQYF. The CDR3 coding sequence is TGTGCCAGCAGCCCCAGCGGGATTTTGATCGAGCAGTACTTC.